The entry that follows covers one T cell receptor (beta chain) sequence. Its target is unknown. The data were taken from a study of OX40 agonist ivuxolimab in advanced cancers. Study-wide context: Mean age approximately 55 years, range about 20 to 79; roughly 82% male. Study-wide points: The study found that CD8+ T cells averaged more expanded clones than CD4+.

The CDR3 runs to 11 residues. Per germline, CDR1 MNHNY and CDR2 SVGAGI (reference sequence). Deletions cut 3 bases from V and 3 bases from J, with 3 bases between. Data came from immunoSEQ multiplex PCR; TCRdb stores just in-frame clones and leaves some out. The data hold tens of thousands of clones, with 85% to 90% observed a single time. The starting material was CD4+ or CD8+ T cells sorted from blood, obtained in a trial of the OX40 agonist ivuxolimab. This chain connects TRBV6-6 to TRBJ2-7; D gene ambiguous. This TCR came from an adult with an advanced solid tumor such as melanoma, head and neck, liver or kidney cancer. CDR3 DNA sequence: TGTGCCAGCAGTTATATCTACGAGCAGTACTTC. This sequence encodes CASSYIYEQYF.